This T cell receptor beta chain was found in a study of blood T cell repertoires in COVID-19. Study-level information: Acute-phase and convalescent COVID-19 samples originated in the United States, Italy and Spain.

Germline V gene lookup returns CDR1 DFQATT and CDR2 SNEGSKA (reference sequence). CDR3 length: 14 amino acids. V gave up 3 bases and J gave up 6 bases; unmatched junction bases: 5. Libraries were prepared by immunoSEQ multiplex PCR; TCRdb keeps only in-frame clonotypes and omits some of them. The profile covers about 160,000 clones, with almost 85% appearing a single time and 7.5% to 9.5% taken by the ten largest. The source of this sequence is a man aged 40-50 years who had recovered from COVID-19. This chain links TRBV20-1 with TRBJ2-3, with 11 bases matching TRBD2. The sample comprised peripheral blood. Here the CDR3 reads CSASLAGGADTQYF. Written as DNA, the CDR3 is TGCAGTGCTAGTTTAGCGGGAGGGGCCGATACGCAGTATTTT.